The 27 T cell receptor beta chains given below trace back to one sample, sequenced in a study of T cells in Graves' hyperthyroidism and ophthalmopathy. There were TCR beta CDR3 regions amplified from RNA transcripts. The primer set for the first-round RT-PCR of the TCR CDR3 was HTBI. Via MiXCR, TCRdb re-called the multiplex PCR reads, giving one row per CDR3 protein. The sample holds fewer than 500,000 distinct CDR3 sequences, more than 14% seen once. Material for sequencing was blood. The receptors here all came from a woman aged 30 to 39 with Graves' ophthalmopathy.

A word on this clonotype: This may be a read error: a much more frequent sequence differs by one nucleotide. The chain's CDR3 is CSARGGRGRAYGYTF. Written as DNA, the CDR3 is TGCAGTGCTAGAGGGGGACGGGGCAGGGCCTATGGCTACACCTTC. The rearrangement joins TRBV20-1 to TRBJ1-2, with D perhaps matching TRBD1 (5 bases). Germline loops: CDR1 DFQATT, CDR2 SNEGSKA (reference sequence). The V end lost 1 base, the J end lost 4 bases, and 16 bases lay between the germline ends. The CDR3 covers 15 residues.

This clonotype was found many times. V and J are TRBV5-1 and TRBJ1-1; 7 bases fit TRBD1. Unmatched junction bases numbered 7, after V lost 2 bases and J lost 9 bases. The CDR3 has 13 residues. Germline CDR1 is SGHRS and CDR2 is YFSETQ. The CDR3 sequence: CASSLGGAGQAFF. The DNA of the CDR3 is TGCGCCAGCAGCTTAGGGGGCGCGGGACAAGCTTTCTTT.

This clonotype was counted a few times. V is TRBV7-6 and J is TRBJ2-6, with D perhaps matching TRBD1 (5 bases). The CDR3 loop spans 17 amino acids. V lost 6 bases and J lost 0, with 15 bases in between. Germline V gene sequence: CDR1 SGHVS, CDR2 FNYEAQ. The CDR3: CASRNGPRASGANVLTF. CDR3 nucleotide sequence: TGTGCCAGCAGGAACGGGCCCAGGGCCTCTGGGGCCAACGTCCTGACTTTC. The whole variable domain, remainder taken from reference TRBV7-6 and TRBJ2-6, is GAGVSQSPRYKVTKRGQDVALRCDPISGHVSLYWYRQALGQGPEFLTYFNYEAQQDKSGLPNDRFSAERPEGSISTLTIQRTEQRDSAMYRCASRNGPRASGANVLTFGAGSRLTVL.

The table lists this clonotype with a few counts. The chain couples TRBV6-2 or TRBV6-3 to TRBJ1-5, with a possible D match to TRBD1 (6 bases). Trimming took off 6 bases at V and 5 bases at J, with 14 bases between the two ends. CDR3 length: 14 amino acids. Germline values: CDR1 MNHEY, CDR2 SVGEGT. DNA of the CDR3: TGTGCCAGCAGGTTGACAGGAATGTATCAGCCCCAGCATTTT. It is translated as CASRLTGMYQPQHF.

The chain uses TRBV4-1 and TRBJ2-7, with 7 bases matching TRBD1. Germline V gene data show CDR1 as MGHRA and CDR2 as YSYEKL. J was trimmed by 0 bases and V by 1 base; bases with no gene match: 12. The CDR3 has 18 amino acids. CDR3 amino acids: CASSQARTGQGHSYEQYF. In DNA form, the CDR3 reads TGCGCCAGCAGCCAAGCCCGGACAGGTCAGGGGCACTCCTACGAGCAGTACTTC.

Ten or more counts support this clonotype. The chain combines TRBV28 with TRBJ2-3; D may be TRBD2 (6 bases). The CDR3 is 14 residues long. V was cut by 7 bases and J by 1 base, with 12 bases left in between. In germline, CDR1 is MDHEN, CDR2 SYDVKM. CDR3 DNA sequence: TGTGCCAGCACCATAGGAGGGGGCACAGATACGCAGTATTTT. Translated: CASTIGGGTDTQYF.

The V call is TRBV24-1, the J call TRBJ2-5; TRBD2 matches at 9 bases. The CDR3 extends over 16 amino acids. Germline V lookup: CDR1 KGHDR, CDR2 SFDVKD. V shed 2 bases, J shed 6 bases, and the junction held 9 bases outside the gene matches. CDR3 protein: CATSDSASGRLKTQYF. The CDR3 DNA is TGTGCCACCAGTGATTCTGCCAGCGGGAGGCTGAAGACCCAGTACTTC.

Comments on this clonotype: This may be a read error, as it is one base from a much larger clone. The chain uses TRBV12-5 and TRBJ1-6, with a possible D match to TRBD1 (6 bases). The V gene's germline CDR1 is LGHNT and CDR2 FRNRAP. This CDR3 is built from 18 residues. The V gene lost 6 bases and the J gene lost 5 bases, with 23 bases spanning the gap. CDR3 coding DNA: TGTGCTAGTGGCCGGACATGGACAGTCCAGGAGCATAATTCACCCCTCCACTTT. Translated: CASGRTWTVQEHNSPLHF.

This clonotype showed up just a few times. The V call is TRBV4-1, the J call TRBJ1-4, with D maybe TRBD1 (6 bases). V was cut by 4 bases and J by 1 base, with 10 bases left in between. There are 15 residues in the CDR3. Germline V lookup: CDR1 MGHRA, CDR2 YSYEKL. Here the CDR3 reads CASSPGAVTNEKLFF. The CDR3, as DNA: TGCGCCAGCAGCCCAGGGGCCGTAACTAATGAAAAACTGTTTTTT.

This clonotype was detected a few times. The chain is built from TRBV27 and TRBJ2-2; 8 positions agree with TRBD2. The V gene end was trimmed by 6 bases and the J gene end by 0 bases; junction bases not matched to a gene: 6. Germline V lookup: CDR1 MNHEY, CDR2 SMNVEV (reference sequence). The CDR3 has 16 amino acids. The CDR3 nucleotides are TGTGCCAGCAGATTCGCGGGGGGCGCGAACACCGGGGAGCTGTTTTTT. Its translation: CASRFAGGANTGELFF.

As to this clonotype: Relative to the germline gene, one junction end is altered; a read error may explain this. This rearrangement joins TRBV7-9 to TRBJ1-6; D gene ambiguous. CDR3 length: 12 residues. CDR1 SEHNR and CDR2 FQNEAQ come from the germline V gene (reference sequence). The CDR3 DNA reads as TGTGCCAGCAGCCCTGGTGATTCACCCCCCCACTTT. Amino acids: CASSPGDSPPHF.

The rearrangement uses TRBV28 and TRBJ2-7; the D gene is possibly TRBD1 (6 bases). The length of the CDR3 is 14 residues. Germline V lookup: CDR1 MDHEN, CDR2 SYDVKM. V lost 5 bases to trimming and J lost 7 bases, with 18 bases between them. In DNA, the CDR3 is TGTGCCAGCAGTCCCCGAGACAGGCCGGGAGAGCAGTACTTC. This sequence encodes CASSPRDRPGEQYF. The whole variable domain, remainder taken from reference TRBV28 and TRBJ2-7, is DVKVTQSSRYLVKRTGEKVFLECVQDMDHENMFWYRQDPGLGLRLIYFSYDVKMKEKGDIPEGYSVSREKKERFSLILESASTNQTSMYLCASSPRDRPGEQYFGPGTRLTVT.

This clonotype was recorded many times. This sequence joins TRBV5-1 and TRBJ1-1; D unresolved. Germline CDR1 SGHRS, CDR2 YFSETQ. The CDR3 spans 13 residues. Between the trimmed V and J ends, which lost 5 bases and 2 bases, there was a span of 10 bases. The CDR3 nucleotides read TGCGCCAGCAGTGACGTGACAAACACTGAAGCTTTCTTT. It is translated as CASSDVTNTEAFF. Full variable domain (outside the CDR3, taken from reference TRBV5-1 and TRBJ1-1): KAGVTQTPRYLIKTRGQQVTLSCSPISGHRSVSWYQQTPGQGLQFLFEYFSETQRNKGNFPGRFSGRQFSNSRSEMNVSTLELGDSALYLCASSDVTNTEAFFGQGTRLTVV.

There are a few counts of this clonotype. Written as DNA, the CDR3 is TGTGCCAGTAGCCCAATATGGGACAGGGACTCCTCCACAGATACGCAGTATTTT. It is translated as CASSPIWDRDSSTDTQYF. The chain uses TRBV19 and TRBJ2-3, with TRBD1 matching over 9 bases. The CDR3 covers 18 residues. V shed 6 bases, J shed 2 bases, and the junction held 15 bases outside the gene matches. Germline CDR1 is LNHDA and CDR2 is SQIVND (reference sequence).

The chain is built from TRBV6-2 or TRBV6-3 and TRBJ2-2; 11 bases map to TRBD2. The length of the CDR3 is 16 residues. V dropped 6 bases and J dropped 0; count of bases not matched to a gene: 3. The germline gives CDR1 MNHEY, CDR2 SVGEGT. The DNA of the CDR3 is TGTGCCAGCAGGGCTAGCGGGGGGTCGAACACCGGGGAGCTGTTTTTT. It encodes CASRASGGSNTGELFF.

Remarks on this clonotype: This likely comes from a read error, as the CDR3 has no conserved phenylalanine or tryptophan at its end. V and J are TRBV7-9 and TRBJ2-7; tentatively, D is TRBD1 (6 bases). The V gene lost 5 bases and the J gene lost 4 bases, with 9 bases spanning the gap. Germline CDR1 SEHNR, CDR2 FQNEAQ (reference sequence). The CDR3 consists of 12 residues. This CDR3 reads CASSTQGYEQYS. CDR3 sequence (DNA): TGTGCCAGCAGCACTCAGGGGTACGAGCAGTACTCC.

This clonotype has ten or more counts. The rearrangement joins TRBV18 to TRBJ2-3; possible D gene TRBD2, 7 bases. Germline V gene data show CDR1 as KGHSH and CDR2 as LQKENI. Trimming removed 6 bases at V and 2 bases at J, with 21 bases between. This CDR3 has 17 residues. In nucleotides, the CDR3 is TGTGCCAGCTCGCGTAGACCCTCCGGGGGGCCCACAGATACGCAGTATTTT. Protein: CASSRRPSGGPTDTQYF.

About this clonotype: Being one base from a much bigger clone, this may be a read error. The chain couples TRBV12-3 or TRBV12-4 to TRBJ2-1; D tentatively reads TRBD1 or TRBD2 (5 bases each). Matching the DNA end better, TRBJ2-7 makes the J call doubtful. The CDR3 totals 15 residues. For the CDR3, the DNA is TGTGCCAGCAGTTTATCCCAGGGACCCTACAATGAGCAGTACTTC. It is translated as CASSLSQGPYNEQYF.

The chain uses TRBV20-1 and TRBJ2-7; unclear D gene. The V end was cut by 6 bases, the J end by 1 base, with 16 bases between. The CDR3 runs to 14 residues. Germline CDR1 reads DFQATT; CDR2 reads SNEGSKA (reference sequence). CDR3: CSAKKDGQSYEQYF. The CDR3 region has the DNA TGCAGTGCAAAAAAGGACGGGCAATCCTACGAGCAGTACTTC.

The chain couples TRBV7-6 to TRBJ2-1, with TRBD2 identical over 10 bases. With 5 bases clipped from V and 7 bases from J, the junction kept 11 bases outside the gene matches. CDR3 length: 16 residues. The V gene's germline CDR1 is SGHVS and CDR2 FNYEAQ. CDR3 sequence: CASSEGAGGRRNEQFF. The CDR3 DNA reads TGTGCCAGCAGCGAGGGAGCGGGGGGGCGGAGGAATGAGCAGTTCTTC.

This clonotype occurred many times. The rearrangement uses TRBV7-8 and TRBJ2-7; maybe TRBD1 (6 bases). The CDR3 is made up of 16 amino acids. The V end lost 0 bases, the J end lost 3 bases, and 15 bases lay between the germline ends. Germline-derived CDR1 and CDR2 are SGHVS and FQNEAQ. The CDR3 region has the DNA TGTGCCAGCAGCTTAGCGGCAATTATCAGGGGCTACGAGCAGTACTTC. Translated, it gives CASSLAAIIRGYEQYF.

In this sample, this clonotype turned up a few times. This chain joins TRBV2 and TRBJ1-2, with a possible D match to TRBD1 (5 bases). V was clipped by 8 bases and J by 2 bases, with 9 bases between them. This CDR3 comprises 12 residues. Germline assignment: CDR1 SNHLY and CDR2 FYNNEI. Here the CDR3 DNA reads TGTGCCAGCCCCAGGGTAAACTATGGCTACACCTTC. Translating gives CASPRVNYGYTF. The full variable domain, in which reference TRBV2 and TRBJ1-2 provide the parts outside the CDR3, is EPEVTQTPSHQVTQMGQEVILRCVPISNHLYFYWYRQILGQKVEFLVSFYNNEISEKSEIFDDQFSVERPDGSNFTLKIRSTKLEDSAMYFCASPRVNYGYTFGSGTRLTVV.

This clonotype was picked up many times. CDR3 protein: CSAKTSIPGTGEEAFF. The CDR3 DNA sequence: TGCAGTGCCAAAACTAGTATACCCGGGACAGGTGAAGAAGCTTTCTTT. The V and J genes are TRBV20-1 and TRBJ1-1, with 8 bases matching TRBD1. Germline V gene data show CDR1 as DFQATT and CDR2 as SNEGSKA (reference sequence). J lost 8 bases, V lost 6 bases, and 20 bases had no gene match. The CDR3 extends over 16 amino acids.

This clonotype has more than one count but fewer than ten. The junction and the germline gene differ at one end; a read error may be behind it. The chain has TRBV7-9 and TRBJ2-2; TRBD2 is a possible D gene (5 bases). The CDR3 is made up of 16 amino acids. The germline V gene has CDR1 SEHNR and CDR2 FQNEAQ (reference sequence). The CDR3 loop is CASRDDWVPNTGELCF. DNA of the CDR3: TGTGCCAGCCGAGACGACTGGGTTCCGAACACCGGGGAGCTGTGTTTT.

This clonotype appeared many times. V gene TRBV27 combines with J gene TRBJ2-1, with TRBD2 matching 12 bases. CDR1 and CDR2 (germline): MNHEY, SMNVEV (reference sequence). The V and J ends lost 4 bases and 0 bases, in that order; junction bases with no gene match: 13. There are 20 residues in the CDR3. The CDR3 DNA reads TGTGCCAGCAGTTCCCCCGGACTAGCGGGGCCGCATAGCTCCTACAATGAGCAGTTCTTC. As protein: CASSSPGLAGPHSSYNEQFF.

In this sample, this clonotype turned up a few times. The chain has TRBV25-1 and TRBJ2-5; 7 bases line up with TRBD1. With 2 bases clipped from V and 4 bases from J, the junction kept 7 bases outside the gene matches. Germline CDR1 is MGHDK and CDR2 is SYGVNS. CDR3 length: 15 amino acids. The CDR3 protein is CASSEQRGRIETQYF. CDR3 sequence (DNA): TGTGCCAGCAGTGAACAGAGGGGGCGCATAGAGACCCAGTACTTC.

This clonotype showed up just a few times. The rearrangement uses TRBV11-3 and TRBJ2-7; no reliable D call. V gave up 2 bases and J gave up 4 bases, with 9 bases separating them. CDR3 length: 13 amino acids. Germline CDR1 is SGHNT and CDR2 is YENEEA. In DNA, the CDR3 is TGTGCCAGCAGCTTAATCCGTGGTTACGAGCAGTACTTC. Its protein product is CASSLIRGYEQYF.